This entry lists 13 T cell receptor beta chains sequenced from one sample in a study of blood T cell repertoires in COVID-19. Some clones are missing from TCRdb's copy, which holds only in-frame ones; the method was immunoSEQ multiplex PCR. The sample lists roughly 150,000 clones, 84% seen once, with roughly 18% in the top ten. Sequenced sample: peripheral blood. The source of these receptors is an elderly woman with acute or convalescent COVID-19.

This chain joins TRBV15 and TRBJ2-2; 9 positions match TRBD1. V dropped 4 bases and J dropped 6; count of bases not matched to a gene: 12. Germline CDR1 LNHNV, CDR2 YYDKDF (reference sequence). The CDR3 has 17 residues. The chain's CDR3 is CATSTRQGVGGAGELFF. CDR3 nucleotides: TGTGCCACCAGCACGAGACAGGGGGTCGGTGGCGCCGGGGAGCTGTTTTTT.

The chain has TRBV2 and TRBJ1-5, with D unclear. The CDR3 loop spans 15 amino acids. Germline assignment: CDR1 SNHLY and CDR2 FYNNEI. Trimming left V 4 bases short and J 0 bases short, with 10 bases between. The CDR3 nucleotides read TGTGCCAGCAGTGTTTGGGAGGGTAGCAATCAGCCCCAGCATTTT. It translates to CASSVWEGSNQPQHF.

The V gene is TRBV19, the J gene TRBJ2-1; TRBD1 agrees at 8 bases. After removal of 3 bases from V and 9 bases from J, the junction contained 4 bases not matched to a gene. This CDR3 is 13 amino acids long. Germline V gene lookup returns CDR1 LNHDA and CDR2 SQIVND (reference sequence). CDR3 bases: TGTGCCAGTAGTATCACAGGGGGTACTGAGCAGTTCTTC. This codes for CASSITGGTEQFF.

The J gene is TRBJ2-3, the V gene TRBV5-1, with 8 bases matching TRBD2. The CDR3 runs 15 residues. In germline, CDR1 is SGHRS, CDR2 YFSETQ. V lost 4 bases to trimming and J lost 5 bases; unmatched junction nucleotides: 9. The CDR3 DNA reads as TGCGCCAGCAGCACCGGGACGGGGGGGAGAGATACGCAGTATTTT. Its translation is CASSTGTGGRDTQYF.

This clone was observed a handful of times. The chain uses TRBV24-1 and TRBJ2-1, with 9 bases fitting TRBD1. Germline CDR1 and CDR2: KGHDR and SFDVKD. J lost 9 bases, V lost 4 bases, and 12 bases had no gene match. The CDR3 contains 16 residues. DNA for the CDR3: TGTGCCACCAGTGACGAAGACAGGGGGAATGGGTTTGAGCAGTTCTTC. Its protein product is CATSDEDRGNGFEQFF.

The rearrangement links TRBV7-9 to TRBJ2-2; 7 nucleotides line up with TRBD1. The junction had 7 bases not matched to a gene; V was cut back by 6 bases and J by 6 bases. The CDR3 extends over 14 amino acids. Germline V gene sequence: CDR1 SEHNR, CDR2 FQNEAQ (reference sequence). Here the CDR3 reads CASRSGTAPGELFF. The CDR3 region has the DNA TGTGCCAGCAGATCCGGGACAGCCCCCGGGGAGCTGTTTTTT.

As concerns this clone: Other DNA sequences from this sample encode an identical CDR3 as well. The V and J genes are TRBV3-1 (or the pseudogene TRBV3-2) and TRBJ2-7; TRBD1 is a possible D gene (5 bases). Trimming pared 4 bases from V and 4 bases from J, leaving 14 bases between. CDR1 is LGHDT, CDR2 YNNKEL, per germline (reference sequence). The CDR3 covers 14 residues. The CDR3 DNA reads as TGTGCCAGCAGCCCCGGGCAGGGTTATTACGAGCAGTACTTC. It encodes CASSPGQGYYEQYF.

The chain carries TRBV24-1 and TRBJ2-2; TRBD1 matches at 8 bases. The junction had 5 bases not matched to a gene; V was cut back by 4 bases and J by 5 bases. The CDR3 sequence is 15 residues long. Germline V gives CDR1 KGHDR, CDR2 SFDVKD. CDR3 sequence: CATSDRTGKTGELFF. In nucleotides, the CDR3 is TGTGCCACCAGTGACCGGACAGGGAAAACCGGGGAGCTGTTTTTT.

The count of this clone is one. DNA for the CDR3: TGTGCCAGCAGACTAGGGACAGGGCAGTCCTACGAGCAGTACTTC. This encodes CASRLGTGQSYEQYF. The chain has TRBV28 and TRBJ2-7; 9 bases match TRBD1. The V gene end was trimmed by 6 bases and the J gene end by 1 base; junction bases not matched to a gene: 7. The V gene's germline CDR1 is MDHEN and CDR2 SYDVKM. CDR3 length equals 15 residues. Supplemented by reference TRBV28 and TRBJ2-7, the full variable domain reads DVKVTQSSRYLVKRTGEKVFLECVQDMDHENMFWYRQDPGLGLRLIYFSYDVKMKEKGDIPEGYSVSREKKERFSLILESASTNQTSMYLCASRLGTGQSYEQYFGPGTRLTVT.

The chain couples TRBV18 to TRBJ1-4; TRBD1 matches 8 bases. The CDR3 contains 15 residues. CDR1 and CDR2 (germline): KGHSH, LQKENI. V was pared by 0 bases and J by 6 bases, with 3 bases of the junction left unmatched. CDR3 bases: TGTGCCAGCTCACCACCGGGACAGGAATATGAAAAACTGTTTTTT. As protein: CASSPPGQEYEKLFF. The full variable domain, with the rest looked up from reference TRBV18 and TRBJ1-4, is NAGVMQNPRHLVRRRGQEARLRCSPMKGHSHVYWYRQLPEEGLKFMVYLQKENIIDESGMPKERFSAEFPKEGPSILRIQQVVRGDSAAYFCASSPPGQEYEKLFFGSGTQLSVL.

CDR3: CASSRAPGLAGVSYEQFF. DNA of the CDR3: TGTGCCAGCAGCCGAGCACCGGGACTAGCGGGAGTTAGTTATGAGCAGTTCTTC. The rearrangement joins TRBV3-1 (or the pseudogene TRBV3-2) to TRBJ2-1; 14 positions agree with TRBD2. This CDR3 contains 18 residues. V trimming: 4 bases; J trimming: 8 bases; junction bases outside the gene matches: 13. Germline V gives CDR1 LGHDT, CDR2 YNNKEL (reference sequence).

This chain's CDR3 is CASSQGSRGLEQFF. Written as DNA, the CDR3 is TGTGCCAGCAGCCAAGGTTCGCGGGGACTGGAGCAGTTCTTC. This sequence joins TRBV3-1 (or the pseudogene TRBV3-2) and TRBJ2-1; maybe TRBD2 (6 bases). CDR1 LGHDT and CDR2 YNNKEL come from the germline V gene (reference sequence). This CDR3 is 14 amino acids long. Between the trimmed V and J ends, which lost 1 base and 10 bases, there was a span of 14 bases.

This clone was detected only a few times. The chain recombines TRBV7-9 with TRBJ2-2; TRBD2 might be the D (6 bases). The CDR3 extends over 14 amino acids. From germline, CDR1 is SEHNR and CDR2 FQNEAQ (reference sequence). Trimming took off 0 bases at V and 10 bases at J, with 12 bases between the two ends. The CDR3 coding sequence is TGTGCCAGCAGCTTAGCGCCGGGGGATCTGGAGCTGTTTTTT. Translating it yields CASSLAPGDLELFF.